Listed below are T cell receptor beta chains from one sample, sequenced in a study of T-cell reconstitution after alpha-beta-depleted transplantation in children. From the PCR reads, TCRdb called clonotypes with MiXCR, one entry per CDR3 protein. The profile shows approximately 980,000 distinct CDR3 sequences, roughly 31% of them singletons. Sequenced here: PBMCs, mostly from graft donor cells, sampled 360 days after TCRalphabeta/CD19-depleted stem cell transplant. Source of these receptors: a boy less than two years old who had a stem cell transplant for SCID, so the T cells may come from the graft donor. The conserved cysteine and the conserved F or W are not part of the CDR3 here.

>TRBV19|13
ASSVGQAPNQPQH
>TRBV4-2|15
ASSLSSVQSSYNEQF
>TRBV10-2|16
ASSEWSPGTSGGNEQF
>TRBV5-1|11
ASSQLVAETQY
>TRBV27|11
ASGPRGGYGYT
>TRBV7-9|13
ASSPPTDYYNEQF
>TRBV20-1|9
SAGTGIVAF
>TRBV5-1|9
ASSLGKGEY
>TRBV4-1|17
ASSQDYGQGLVNTGELF
>TRBV6-1|13
ASSPLRGWADTQY
>TRBV10-3|9
ATWGGETQY
>TRBV20-1|9
SEAANTEAF
>TRBV28|11
ASSFLRWDTQY
>TRBV15|14
ATSNYRIFSTDTQY
>TRBV2|10
ASVGGGYEQY
>TRBV12-3/TRBV12-4|13
ASSFLGAAVNEQY
>TRBV6-1|11
ASSRLGYNEQF
>TRBV6-1|15
ASSDFSPQGKDQPQH
>TRBV12-3/TRBV12-4|11
ASSFQGYSEQY
>TRBV6-2/TRBV6-3|15
ASSYSVLAGVSYEQY
>TRBV20-1|10
SAPSGPHEQF
>TRBV28|11
ASRLTGDQPQH
>TRBV12-5|11
ASSGNTHNEQF
>TRBV20-1|9
SPGSTDTQY
>TRBV7-9|13
ASSPRTGGNLEQY
>TRBV18|14
ASSPMPGVGNQPQH